This T cell receptor beta chain came from a study of control samples from healthy donors and cancer patients. Generated by immunoSEQ multiplex PCR, the TCRdb table keeps only in-frame clones and is missing some. The sample consists of roughly 80,000 clones, over 85% of them appearing once. CDR1 is MNHEY, CDR2 SVGAGI, per germline. The length of the CDR3 is 14 residues. The V segment lost 8 bases and the J segment 3 bases; nucleotides outside the gene matches: 5. The chain joins TRBV6-5 to TRBJ2-1; the match to TRBD2 covers 9 bases. This TCR was sampled from a man aged 45 to 65 in good health. Sequenced material: blood. CDR3 sequence reads: CASQRGADYNEQFF. CDR3 coding DNA: TGTGCCAGCCAGCGGGGGGCCGACTACAATGAGCAGTTCTTC.